The 22 T cell receptor beta chains below come from one sample, sequenced in a study of blood T cells in healthy people across ages (dated by TCRdb to the mid-2010s). Libraries came from 5' RACE. Sequencing instrument: Illumina HiSeq 2500. The second PCR ran for roughly 6 to 11 cycles and used a J-beta primer mix along with a sample-barcoded 5' primer. The public reads were run again by TCRdb, first through fastp at Q25 and then through MiXCR, and only productive beta chains were kept. Under each unique CDR3 protein, matching rows form one entry showing the most common genes and DNA. A total of some 1.5 million distinct CDR3 sequences appear in this sample, 28% of them only once. Around 7.7% of the sample goes to the ten largest clones. The source material was blood. Receptor source: a woman in her twenties or thirties in good health.

For this clonotype: Relative to the germline gene, one junction end is altered; a read error may explain this. V usage is TRBV7-3 and J usage is TRBJ2-3; no definite D call. This CDR3 has 14 amino acids. Germline CDR1 SGHTA, CDR2 FQGTGA. The CDR3 DNA is TGTGCCAGCAGCGAAGGAACTACCTCCCCTACGCAGTGTTTT. It is translated as CASSEGTTSPTQCF.

The chain employs TRBV7-2 and TRBJ2-1, with 14 nucleotides matching TRBD2. The germline V gene has CDR1 SGHTA and CDR2 FQGNSA. The V gene end was trimmed by 1 base and the J gene end by 4 bases; junction bases not matched to a gene: 9. The CDR3 is 19 amino acids. This chain's CDR3 is CASSLVGGTSGSWYNEQFF. In DNA form, the CDR3 reads TGTGCCAGCAGCTTAGTGGGGGGGACTAGCGGGAGCTGGTACAATGAGCAGTTCTTC.

The V and J genes are TRBV11-3 and TRBJ1-1; D uncertain. V shed 4 bases and J shed 0 bases, with 12 bases lying between them. The germline gives CDR1 SGHNT, CDR2 YENEEA. This CDR3 region has 15 residues. As DNA, the CDR3 is TGTGCCAGCAGCTCGGCCCAAGGGATGAACACTGAAGCTTTCTTT. This encodes CASSSAQGMNTEAFF. The variable domain in full, with the rest retrieved from reference TRBV11-3 and TRBJ1-1, is EAGVVQSPRYKIIEKKQPVAFWCNPISGHNTLYWYLQNLGQGPELLIRYENEEAVDDSQLPKDRFSAERLKGVDSTLKIQPAELGDSAVYLCASSSAQGMNTEAFFGQGTRLTVV.

The gene calls are TRBV9 and TRBJ1-2, with D possibly being TRBD1 (5 bases). CDR1 SGDLS and CDR2 YYNGEE come from the germline V gene. The CDR3 totals 16 residues. V was trimmed by 0 bases and J by 2 bases, leaving 14 bases between them. CDR3 sequence (DNA): TGTGCCAGCAGCGTAGGATCGGGGTGGGGGAACTATGGCTACACCTTC. Its translation: CASSVGSGWGNYGYTF.

A few counts support this clonotype. At one end the junction does not follow the germline gene, possibly because of a read error. V gene TRBV4-1 combines with J gene TRBJ2-1, with a weak D call TRBD1 (6 bases). CDR1 and CDR2 (germline): MGHRA, YSYEKL. The CDR3 runs to 15 residues. The CDR3 DNA reads as TGTGCCAGCTCACAGGCGACAGGCTCCTACAATGAGCAGTTCTTC. Protein sequence: CASSQATGSYNEQFF.

The chain uses TRBV5-1 and TRBJ2-2; D uncertain. V was cut by 4 bases and J by 0 bases, with 13 bases left in between. The CDR3 loop spans 16 amino acids. Germline V gives CDR1 SGHRS, CDR2 YFSETQ. The CDR3 region has the DNA TGCGCCAGCAGCCCTGCCCCGGGCGCGAACACCGGGGAGCTGTTTTTT. It translates to CASSPAPGANTGELFF.

This chain connects TRBV20-1 to TRBJ2-4; D ambiguous. Trimming took 6 bases from V and 13 from J, leaving 19 bases between them. In germline, CDR1 is DFQATT, CDR2 SNEGSKA (reference sequence). The CDR3 is 12 residues long. The CDR3 DNA reads as TGCAGTGCCATATCTGGGCGAAATGAGCAGTACTTC. Its translation is CSAISGRNEQYF.

In its sample, this clonotype was seen a few times. The chain employs TRBV12-3 or TRBV12-4 and TRBJ2-5; D uncertain. V was shortened by 3 bases and J by 2 bases, with 13 bases between the two germline ends. This CDR3 has 15 residues. CDR3 in amino acids: CASSFRGQKQETQYF. The CDR3 DNA sequence: TGTGCCAGCAGTTTTAGAGGTCAGAAACAAGAGACCCAGTACTTC.

The V and J genes are TRBV3-1 and TRBJ1-1; no reliable D call. Trimming cost V 4 bases and J 5 bases, with 8 bases left between them. Per the germline V gene, CDR1 is LGHDT and CDR2 is YNNKEL (reference sequence). This CDR3 is built from 12 residues. The CDR3 sequence is CASSLEKTEAFF. For the CDR3, the DNA is TGTGCCAGCAGCCTCGAGAAAACTGAAGCTTTCTTT.

There are a few counts of this clonotype. The V call is TRBV20-1, the J call TRBJ1-2; unclear D gene. CDR3 length: 13 residues. Trimming took 3 bases from V and 8 from J, leaving 16 bases between them. Germline V gene sequence: CDR1 DFQATT, CDR2 SNEGSKA (reference sequence). CDR3 DNA sequence: TGCAGTGCTAGTGTCGGCCCCGAGGGAGGCTACACCTTC. Translated, it gives CSASVGPEGGYTF.

The genes are TRBV20-1 and TRBJ1-2; unclear D gene. The CDR3 extends over 13 amino acids. The ends were cut back, 6 bases at V and 6 bases at J, with 17 bases in the middle. CDR1 and CDR2 (germline): DFQATT, SNEGSKA (reference sequence). The CDR3 sequence: CSAPQKLTHGYTF. The CDR3, as DNA: TGCAGTGCCCCACAGAAATTGACGCATGGCTACACCTTC.

This clonotype occurred a few times. The V call is TRBV5-1, the J call TRBJ2-5; possibly TRBD1 for D (5 bases). The CDR3 spans 14 residues. Deletions cut 2 bases from V and 2 bases from J, with 10 bases between. Germline values: CDR1 SGHRS, CDR2 YFSETQ. Here the CDR3 DNA reads TGCGCCAGCAGCTTAGGACACATACAAGAGACCCAGTACTTC. Amino acids: CASSLGHIQETQYF.

This clonotype was detected a few times. The gene calls are TRBV29-1 and TRBJ1-2; TRBD1 is a possible D gene (5 bases). This CDR3 spans 13 amino acids. V dropped 7 bases and J dropped 7 bases, with 19 bases sitting between them. The germline gives CDR1 SQVTM, CDR2 ANQGSEA. As DNA, the CDR3 is TGCAGCGCCGCCCTTGCAGGGAGGGGTGGCTACACCTTC. Protein: CSAALAGRGGYTF.

The rearrangement uses TRBV10-2 and TRBJ2-7; maybe TRBD1 (6 bases). The germline V gene encodes CDR1 WSHSY and CDR2 SAAADI. V lost 8 bases and J lost 2, with 13 bases in between. The CDR3 totals 13 residues. CDR3 in DNA: TGCGCCAGCCAACAGGGAACGGCCTACGAGCAGTACTTC. Translated: CASQQGTAYEQYF.

This clonotype was seen at least ten times. The chain has TRBV5-5 and TRBJ2-1; tentative D call: TRBD2 (6 bases). In germline, CDR1 is SGHKS, CDR2 YYEKEE (reference sequence). With 1 base removed from V and 15 bases from J, the gap between germline ends came to 14 bases. The CDR3 has 12 amino acids. DNA of the CDR3: TGTGCCAGCAGCTTGTTGGGTGAGGAGGGGTTCTTC. As protein: CASSLLGEEGFF.

The rearrangement uses TRBV9 and TRBJ1-1; D gene unclear. The germline V and J ends were trimmed by 0 bases and 2 bases, with 8 bases remaining between them. This CDR3 region has 14 residues. CDR1 is SGDLS, CDR2 YYNGEE, per germline. CDR3 DNA: TGTGCCAGCAGCGTAGCTACCGGTAACACTGAAGCTTTCTTT. Protein: CASSVATGNTEAFF.

The chain links TRBV10-3 to TRBJ2-7, with TRBD2 as a possible D gene (5 bases). Germline CDR1 ENHRY, CDR2 SYGVKD. V was cut by 3 bases and J by 2 bases, with 20 bases left in between. This CDR3 comprises 17 residues. The CDR3 bases are TGTGCCATCAGTGACGGGGTTTCTAGCCCAGTGCCCTACGAGCAGTACTTC. Encoded protein: CAISDGVSSPVPYEQYF.

This clonotype was observed a few times. The genes are TRBV20-1 and TRBJ2-5; TRBD1 matches at 8 bases. The germline CDR1 and CDR2 sequences are DFQATT and SNEGSKA (reference sequence). The CDR3 has 14 amino acids. Trimming removed 7 bases from V and 5 bases from J; junction bases left unmatched: 12. The CDR3 spells CSGVTGVGLETQYF. DNA of the CDR3: TGCAGTGGGGTGACAGGGGTCGGTTTGGAGACCCAGTACTTC.

This clonotype was recorded a few times. V is TRBV27 and J is TRBJ1-2; 8 bases map to TRBD1. The CDR3 length is 16 residues. Germline CDR1 reads MNHEY; CDR2 reads SMNVEV (reference sequence). The V and J ends lost 6 bases and 6 bases, in that order; junction bases with no gene match: 15. The CDR3 spells CASSKRTGLEANGYTF. The CDR3 DNA sequence: TGTGCCAGCAGCAAGAGGACAGGGCTGGAGGCGAATGGCTACACCTTC.

This chain connects TRBV18 to TRBJ2-1; the D is unclear. Trimming shortened V by 3 bases and J by 6 bases, and 6 bases separated the two germline ends. Germline values: CDR1 KGHSH, CDR2 LQKENI. CDR3 length: 12 residues. This CDR3 reads CASSPNLNEQFF. The CDR3 nucleotides read TGTGCCAGCTCACCGAACCTCAATGAGCAGTTCTTC.

V is TRBV10-3 and J is TRBJ2-3, with 8 bases that match TRBD2. The CDR3 has 13 amino acids. J lost 3 bases, V lost 11 bases, and 7 bases had no gene match. Germline values: CDR1 ENHRY, CDR2 SYGVKD. CDR3 DNA: TGTGCCGTTAAGCGGGAGTGGACAGATACGCAGTATTTT. Encoded protein: CAVKREWTDTQYF.

This clonotype was seen a few times. J is TRBJ1-2 and V is TRBV7-2; 8 bases line up with TRBD1. Germline CDR1 SGHTA, CDR2 FQGNSA. CDR3 length: 14 amino acids. Losses at the gene ends were 5 bases for V and 7 bases for J; bases not matched to a gene: 9. Here the CDR3 DNA reads TGTGCCAGCAGCCGGGACAGGCCTGGAGGTGGCTACACCTTC. It codes for CASSRDRPGGGYTF.